This T cell receptor beta chain appears in the sequencing data of a study of CD8+CD57+ T cells in acquired aplastic anemia. Whole-study context: Sorted cells (CD4+ and CD8+) yielded DNA amounts that averaged approximately 3.1 ug.

CDR3 and TCR beta VDJ profiling relied on genomic DNA as the template. TCRdb independently ran MiXCR on the reads; one entry per CDR3 protein. The sample shows roughly 300,000 distinct CDR3 sequences, roughly 50% of them seen only once. Study results and caveats: Patients and controls shared over 25 CD8+ CDR3 sequences.

Comments on this clonotype: Antigen unknown. The junction differs from germline at one of its ends, possibly a read error.

This receptor was obtained from a human donor with severe aplastic anemia or a healthy control (not recorded which). Sequences were obtained from sorted CD4+, CD8+, or CD8+CD57+ T cells (not recorded which) from PBMCs.

Written as DNA, the CDR3 is TGTGCCAGCAACTTAGCGCGGGGGGACACAGATACGCAGTATTTT. Amino acid sequence: CASNLARGDTDTQYF. The rearrangement links TRBV11-2 to TRBJ2-3, with 8 bases matching TRBD2. From germline, CDR1 is SGHAT and CDR2 FQNNGV. The CDR3 runs to 15 residues. Based on the CDR3 plus reference TRBV11-2 and TRBJ2-3, the full variable domain is EAGVAQSPRYKIIEKRQSVAFWCNPISGHATLYWYQQILGQGPKLLIQFQNNGVVDDSQLPKDRFSAERLKGVDSTLKIQPAKLEDSAVYLCASNLARGDTDTQYFGPGTRLTVL.